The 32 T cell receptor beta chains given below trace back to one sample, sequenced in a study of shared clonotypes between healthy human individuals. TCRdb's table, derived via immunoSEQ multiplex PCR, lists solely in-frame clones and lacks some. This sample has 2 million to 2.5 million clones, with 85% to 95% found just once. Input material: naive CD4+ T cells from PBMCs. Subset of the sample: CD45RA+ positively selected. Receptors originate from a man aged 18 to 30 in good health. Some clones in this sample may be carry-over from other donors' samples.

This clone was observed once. CDR3 in DNA: TGTGCCAGCAGCTCCGGGACTGGAATTTACGAGCAGTACTTC. As protein: CASSSGTGIYEQYF. The chain employs TRBV9 and TRBJ2-7; possible D gene TRBD2, 6 bases. Germline CDR1 and CDR2: SGDLS and YYNGEE. The CDR3 is made up of 14 amino acids. The V and J ends lost 4 bases and 4 bases respectively, with 15 bases between them.

CDR3 protein: CASSSPNRDTLQETQYF. DNA for the CDR3: TGCGCCAGCAGCTCGCCAAACCGGGACACCCTCCAAGAGACCCAGTACTTC. The rearrangement joins TRBV5-1 to TRBJ2-5; TRBD1 might be the D (6 bases). The CDR3 covers 17 residues. V lost 3 bases to trimming and J lost 1 base, with 19 bases between them. Germline values: CDR1 SGHRS, CDR2 YFSETQ.

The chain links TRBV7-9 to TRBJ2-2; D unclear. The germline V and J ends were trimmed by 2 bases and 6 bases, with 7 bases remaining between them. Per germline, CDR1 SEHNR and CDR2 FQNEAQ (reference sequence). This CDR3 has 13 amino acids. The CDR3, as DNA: TGTGCCAGCAGCTTAATTAACCCCGGGGAGCTGTTTTTT. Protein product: CASSLINPGELFF.

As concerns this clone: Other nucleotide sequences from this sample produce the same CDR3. The CDR3 region is CASSLGSYNEQFF. Here the CDR3 DNA reads TGTGCCAGCAGCTTAGGCAGCTACAATGAGCAGTTCTTC. The chain is built from TRBV7-3 and TRBJ2-1; D is unresolved. Trimming shortened V by 2 bases and J by 3 bases, and 5 bases separated the two germline ends. Per the germline V gene, CDR1 is SGHTA and CDR2 is FQGTGA. The CDR3 runs to 13 residues.

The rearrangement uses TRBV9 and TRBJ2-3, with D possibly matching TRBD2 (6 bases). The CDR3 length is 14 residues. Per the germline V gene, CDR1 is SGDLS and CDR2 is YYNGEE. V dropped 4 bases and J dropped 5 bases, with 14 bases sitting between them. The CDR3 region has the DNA TGTGCCAGCAGCTCCGGGGTTAGCGGAGATACGCAGTATTTT. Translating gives CASSSGVSGDTQYF.

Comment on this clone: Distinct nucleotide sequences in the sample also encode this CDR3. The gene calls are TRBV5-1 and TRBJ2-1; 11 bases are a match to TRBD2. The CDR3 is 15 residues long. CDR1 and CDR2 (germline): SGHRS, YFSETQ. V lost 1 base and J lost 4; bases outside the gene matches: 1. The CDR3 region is CASSLTSGSYNEQFF. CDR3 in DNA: TGCGCCAGCAGCTTGACTAGCGGGAGTTACAATGAGCAGTTCTTC.

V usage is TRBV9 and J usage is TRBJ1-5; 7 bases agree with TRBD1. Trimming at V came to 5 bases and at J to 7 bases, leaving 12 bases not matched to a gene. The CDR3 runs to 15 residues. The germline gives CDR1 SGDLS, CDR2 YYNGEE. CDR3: CASSGGDSGRQPQHF. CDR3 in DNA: TGTGCCAGCAGTGGGGGGGACAGCGGGCGACAGCCCCAGCATTTT. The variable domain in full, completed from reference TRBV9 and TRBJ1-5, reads DSGVTQTPKHLITATGQRVTLRCSPRSGDLSVYWYQQSLDQGLQFLIQYYNGEERAKGNILERFSAQQFPDLHSELNLSSLELGDSALYFCASSGGDSGRQPQHFGDGTRLSIL.

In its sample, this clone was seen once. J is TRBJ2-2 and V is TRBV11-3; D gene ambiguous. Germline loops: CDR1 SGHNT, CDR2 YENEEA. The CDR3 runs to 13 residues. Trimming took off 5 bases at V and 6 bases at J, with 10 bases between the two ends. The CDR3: CASSALESGELFF. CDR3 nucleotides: TGTGCCAGCAGCGCCTTAGAATCCGGGGAGCTGTTTTTT.

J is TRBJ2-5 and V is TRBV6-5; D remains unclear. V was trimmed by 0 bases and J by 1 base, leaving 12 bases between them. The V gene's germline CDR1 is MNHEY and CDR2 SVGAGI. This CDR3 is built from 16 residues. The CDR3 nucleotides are TGTGCCAGCAGTTACTCGAAGCGTGCCTTCCAAGAGACCCAGTACTTC. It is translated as CASSYSKRAFQETQYF.

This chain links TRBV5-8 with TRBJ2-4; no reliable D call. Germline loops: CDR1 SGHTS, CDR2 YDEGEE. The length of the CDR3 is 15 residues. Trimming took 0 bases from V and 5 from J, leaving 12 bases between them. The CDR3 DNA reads TGTGCCAGCAGCTTGGGACATATCGCTCAAAACATTCAGTACTTC. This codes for CASSLGHIAQNIQYF.

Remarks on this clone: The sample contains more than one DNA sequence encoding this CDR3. CDR3 residues: CASSSPGLNYGYTF. The CDR3 coding sequence is TGTGCCAGCAGCTCGCCGGGACTTAACTATGGCTACACCTTC. The chain is built from TRBV6-5 and TRBJ1-2; weak D call: TRBD1 (5 bases). CDR3 length: 14 residues. Germline V lookup: CDR1 MNHEY, CDR2 SVGAGI. V lost 6 bases, J lost 1 base, and 12 bases lay in between.

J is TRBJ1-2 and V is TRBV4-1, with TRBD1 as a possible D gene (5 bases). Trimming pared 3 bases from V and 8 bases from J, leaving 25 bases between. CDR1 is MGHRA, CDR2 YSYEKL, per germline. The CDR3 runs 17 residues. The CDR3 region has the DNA TGCGCCAGCAGCCACCTCTGGACACGTCAACTCCCTATCGGCTACACCTTC. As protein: CASSHLWTRQLPIGYTF.

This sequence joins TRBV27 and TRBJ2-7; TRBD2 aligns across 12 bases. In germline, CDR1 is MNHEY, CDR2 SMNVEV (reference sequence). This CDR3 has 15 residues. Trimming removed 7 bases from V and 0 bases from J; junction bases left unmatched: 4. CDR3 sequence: CASTLAGGSSYEQYF. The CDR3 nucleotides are TGTGCCAGCACCCTAGCGGGAGGGAGCTCCTACGAGCAGTACTTC.

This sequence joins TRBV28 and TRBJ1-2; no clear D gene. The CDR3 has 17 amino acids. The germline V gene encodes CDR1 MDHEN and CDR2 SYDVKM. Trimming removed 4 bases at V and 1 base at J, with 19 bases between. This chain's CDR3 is CASSSPMGGYVNYGYTF. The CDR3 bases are TGTGCCAGCAGTTCTCCTATGGGCGGATATGTTAACTATGGCTACACCTTC.

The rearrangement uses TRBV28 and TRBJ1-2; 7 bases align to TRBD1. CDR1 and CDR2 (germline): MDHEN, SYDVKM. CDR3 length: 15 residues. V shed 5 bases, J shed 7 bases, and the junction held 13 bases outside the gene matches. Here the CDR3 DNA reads TGTGCCAGCAGTCTCCGAGAGACAGGGTTTGGTGGCTACACCTTC. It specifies CASSLRETGFGGYTF.

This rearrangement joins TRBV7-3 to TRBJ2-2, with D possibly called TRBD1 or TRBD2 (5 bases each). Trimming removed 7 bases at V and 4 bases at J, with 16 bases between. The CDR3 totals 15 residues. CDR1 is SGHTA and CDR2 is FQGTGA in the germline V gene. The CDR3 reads CASTLLGVGTGELFF. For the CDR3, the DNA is TGTGCCAGCACCCTGCTGGGGGTGGGCACCGGGGAGCTGTTTTTT.

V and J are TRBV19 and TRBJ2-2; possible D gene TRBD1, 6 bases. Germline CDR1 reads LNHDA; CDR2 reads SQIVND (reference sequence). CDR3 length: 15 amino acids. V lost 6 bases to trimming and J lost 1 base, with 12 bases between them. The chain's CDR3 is CASSSRDKNTGELFF. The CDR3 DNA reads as TGTGCCAGTAGCTCCCGGGACAAGAACACCGGGGAGCTGTTTTTT.

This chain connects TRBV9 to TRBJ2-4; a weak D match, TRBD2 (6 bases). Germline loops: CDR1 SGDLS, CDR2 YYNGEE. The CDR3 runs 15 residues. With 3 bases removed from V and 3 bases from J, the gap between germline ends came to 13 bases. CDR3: CASSEPTSFKNIQYF. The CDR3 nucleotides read TGTGCCAGCAGCGAGCCGACTAGTTTCAAAAACATTCAGTACTTC.

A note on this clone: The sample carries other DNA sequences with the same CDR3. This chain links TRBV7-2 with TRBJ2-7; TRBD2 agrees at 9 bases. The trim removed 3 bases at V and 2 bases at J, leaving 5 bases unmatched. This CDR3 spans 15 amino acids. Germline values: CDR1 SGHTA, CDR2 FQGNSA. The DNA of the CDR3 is TGTGCCAGCAGCTTGACGGGCGGGAGGGCCTACGAGCAGTACTTC. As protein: CASSLTGGRAYEQYF.

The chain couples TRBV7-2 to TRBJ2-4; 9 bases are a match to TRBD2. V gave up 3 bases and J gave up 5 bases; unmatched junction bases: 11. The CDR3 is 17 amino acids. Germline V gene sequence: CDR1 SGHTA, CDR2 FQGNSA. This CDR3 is CASSFLSAGGGQNIQYF. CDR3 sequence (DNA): TGTGCCAGCAGCTTTCTCTCAGCGGGAGGAGGCCAAAACATTCAGTACTTC. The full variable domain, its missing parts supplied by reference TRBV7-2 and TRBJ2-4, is GAGVSQSPSNKVTEKGKDVELRCDPISGHTALYWYRQSLGQGLEFLIYFQGNSAPDKSGLPSDRFSAERTGGSVSTLTIQRTQQEDSAVYLCASSFLSAGGGQNIQYFGAGTRLSVL.

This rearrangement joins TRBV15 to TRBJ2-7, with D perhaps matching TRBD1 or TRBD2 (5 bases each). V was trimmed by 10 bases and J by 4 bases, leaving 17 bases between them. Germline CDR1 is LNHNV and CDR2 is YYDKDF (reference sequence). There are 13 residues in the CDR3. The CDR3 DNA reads TGTGCCATCGCGGCGGCTGGGACGTACGAGCAGTACTTC. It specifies CAIAAAGTYEQYF.

CDR3 in DNA: TGTGCCTGGACTATCGGGGGTGGCATTGTTAATTCACCCCTCCACTTT. This encodes CAWTIGGGIVNSPLHF. The V and J genes are TRBV30 and TRBJ1-6; maybe TRBD1 (5 bases). With 4 bases removed from V and 6 bases from J, the gap between germline ends came to 19 bases. CDR1 and CDR2 (germline): GTSNPN, SVGIG (reference sequence). This CDR3 is 16 amino acids long.

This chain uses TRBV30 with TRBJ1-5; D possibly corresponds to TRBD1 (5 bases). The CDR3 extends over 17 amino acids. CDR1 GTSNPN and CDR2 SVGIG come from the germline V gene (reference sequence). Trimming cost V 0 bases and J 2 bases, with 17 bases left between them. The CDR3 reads CAWSVPTGQRGNQPQHF. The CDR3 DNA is TGTGCCTGGAGTGTACCAACTGGACAACGCGGCAATCAGCCCCAGCATTTT.

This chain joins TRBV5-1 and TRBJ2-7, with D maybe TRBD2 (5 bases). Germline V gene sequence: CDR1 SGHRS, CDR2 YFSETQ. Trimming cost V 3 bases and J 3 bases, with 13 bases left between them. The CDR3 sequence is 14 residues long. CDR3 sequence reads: CASSSLTGDYEQYF. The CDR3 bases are TGCGCCAGCAGCTCTTTAACCGGGGACTACGAGCAGTACTTC.

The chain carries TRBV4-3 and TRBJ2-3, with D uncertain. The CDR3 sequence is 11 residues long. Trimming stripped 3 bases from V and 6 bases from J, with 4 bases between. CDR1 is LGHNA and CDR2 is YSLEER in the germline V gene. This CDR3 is CASSQEDTQYF. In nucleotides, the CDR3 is TGCGCCAGCAGCCAGGAGGATACGCAGTATTTT.

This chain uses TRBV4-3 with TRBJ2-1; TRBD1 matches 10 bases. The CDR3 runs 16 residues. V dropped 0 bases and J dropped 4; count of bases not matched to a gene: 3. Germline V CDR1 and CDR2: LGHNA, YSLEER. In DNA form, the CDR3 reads TGCGCCAGCAGCCAAGATCAGGACAGGGGGTACAATGAGCAGTTCTTC. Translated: CASSQDQDRGYNEQFF.

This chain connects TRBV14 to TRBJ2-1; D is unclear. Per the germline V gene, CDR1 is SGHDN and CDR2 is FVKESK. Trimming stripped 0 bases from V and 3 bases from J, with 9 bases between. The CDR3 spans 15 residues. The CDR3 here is CASSQDPPDYNEQFF. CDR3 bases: TGTGCCAGCAGCCAAGATCCTCCTGACTACAATGAGCAGTTCTTC. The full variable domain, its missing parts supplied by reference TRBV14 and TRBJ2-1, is EAGVTQFPSHSVIEKGQTVTLRCDPISGHDNLYWYRRVMGKEIKFLLHFVKESKQDESGMPNNRFLAERTGGTYSTLKVQPAELEDSGVYFCASSQDPPDYNEQFFGPGTRLTVL.

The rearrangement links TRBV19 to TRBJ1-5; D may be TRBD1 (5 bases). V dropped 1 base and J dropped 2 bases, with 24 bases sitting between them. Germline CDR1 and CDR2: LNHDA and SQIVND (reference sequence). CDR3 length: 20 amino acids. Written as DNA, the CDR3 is TGTGCCAGTAGTATAGGCAGATTACGAGGGGCTGGGAATGGCAATCAGCCCCAGCATTTT. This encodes CASSIGRLRGAGNGNQPQHF.

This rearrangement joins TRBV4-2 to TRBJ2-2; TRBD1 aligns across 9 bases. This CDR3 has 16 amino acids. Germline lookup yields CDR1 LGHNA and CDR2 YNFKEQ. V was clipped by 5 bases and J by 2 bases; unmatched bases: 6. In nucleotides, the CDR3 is TGTGCCAGCAGCTTCCCGGACAGGGGAAACACCGGGGAGCTGTTTTTT. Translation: CASSFPDRGNTGELFF.

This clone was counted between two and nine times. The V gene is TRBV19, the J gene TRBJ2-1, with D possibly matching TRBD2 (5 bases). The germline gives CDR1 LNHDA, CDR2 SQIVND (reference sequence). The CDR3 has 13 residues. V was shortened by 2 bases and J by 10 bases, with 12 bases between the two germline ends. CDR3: CASSIRRELEQFF. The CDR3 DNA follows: TGTGCCAGTAGTATAAGAAGGGAGTTGGAGCAGTTCTTC.

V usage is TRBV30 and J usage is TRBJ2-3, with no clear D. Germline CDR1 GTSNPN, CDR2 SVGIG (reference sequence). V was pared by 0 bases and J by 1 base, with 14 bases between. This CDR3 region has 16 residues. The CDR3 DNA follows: TGTGCCTGGAGTGTACGGGTTGGCGGACGCACAGATACGCAGTATTTT. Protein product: CAWSVRVGGRTDTQYF.

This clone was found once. CDR3 loop: CASSPAGGPETQYF. The DNA for the CDR3 is TGTGCCAGCTCACCTGCGGGAGGGCCCGAGACCCAGTACTTC. The rearrangement uses TRBV18 and TRBJ2-5; 9 bases fit TRBD2. The germline CDR1 and CDR2 sequences are KGHSH and LQKENI. The CDR3 has 14 residues. The J segment lost 5 bases and the V segment lost 3 bases, leaving 4 bases of the junction unmatched. Looking up the rest from reference TRBV18 and TRBJ2-5 gives the full variable domain: NAGVMQNPRHLVRRRGQEARLRCSPMKGHSHVYWYRQLPEEGLKFMVYLQKENIIDESGMPKERFSAEFPKEGPSILRIQQVVRGDSAAYFCASSPAGGPETQYFGPGTRLLVL.